The 26 T cell receptor beta chains below come from one sample, sequenced in a study of radiotherapy plus CTLA-4 blockade in lung cancer (dated 2018 in TCRdb). The library was built by means of the immunoSEQ multiplex PCR assay. Entries here come from immuneACCESS through TCRdb and include only in-frame sequences with V and J called. Some clones fail to appear in such tables; in the studies checked, an unresolved V gene covers under half of the shortfall, and the cause of the remainder is unknown. This sample is represented by some 15,000 clones; approximately 87% of them were singletons. The ten largest make up approximately 15% of the sample. This specimen was peripheral blood, taken from a patient treated with radiotherapy plus ipilimumab. These receptors all come from a human donor with non-small cell lung cancer that progressed on radiotherapy plus ipilimumab. Some clones in this sample may be carry-over from other donors' samples.

The chain combines TRBV7-2 with TRBJ1-5; possible D gene TRBD1, 5 bases. V shed 6 bases and J shed 0 bases, with 12 bases lying between them. This CDR3 region has 15 residues. Germline CDR1 is SGHTA and CDR2 is FQGNSA. CDR3 nucleotide sequence: TGTGCCAGCAGGGCGGGGGGTCATAGCAATCAGCCCCAGCATTTT. Protein product: CASRAGGHSNQPQHF. Filled out from reference TRBV7-2 and TRBJ1-5, the complete variable domain reads GAGVSQSPSNKVTEKGKDVELRCDPISGHTALYWYRQSLGQGLEFLIYFQGNSAPDKSGLPSDRFSAERTGGSVSTLTIQRTQQEDSAVYLCASRAGGHSNQPQHFGDGTRLSIL.

This clone was observed once. The chain couples TRBV7-9 to TRBJ2-1, with 12 bases fitting TRBD2. Germline CDR1 and CDR2: SEHNR and FQNEAQ (reference sequence). Trimming cost V 2 bases and J 7 bases; bases outside gene matches: 12. CDR3 length equals 18 residues. CDR3 sequence (DNA): TGTGCCAGCAGCTTACCACCCCGACTAGCGGGAGCAAAGAATGAGCAGTTCTTC. This translates into CASSLPPRLAGAKNEQFF. Full variable domain (rest looked up from reference TRBV7-9 and TRBJ2-1): DTGVSQNPRHKITKRGQNVTFRCDPISEHNRLYWYRQTLGQGPEFLTYFQNEAQLEKSRLLSDRFSAERPKGSFSTLEIQRTEQGDSAMYLCASSLPPRLAGAKNEQFFGPGTRLTVL.

This clone is a singleton in its sample. The gene calls are TRBV28 and TRBJ2-1; tentatively, D is TRBD1 (6 bases). The CDR3 totals 13 residues. Per the germline V gene, CDR1 is MDHEN and CDR2 is SYDVKM. V lost 7 bases to trimming and J lost 5 bases, with 12 bases between them. The CDR3 DNA reads TGTGCCAGCAAACAGGGCCCTCACAATGAGCAGTTCTTC. Translated, it gives CASKQGPHNEQFF.

The genes are TRBV6-6 and TRBJ2-3; maybe TRBD1 (6 bases). The germline V gene encodes CDR1 MNHNY and CDR2 SVGAGI (reference sequence). V lost 6 bases and J lost 2, with 15 bases in between. CDR3 length equals 15 residues. The CDR3 sequence is CASSRGRTDTDTQYF. The CDR3, as DNA: TGTGCCAGCAGCCGAGGAAGGACAGACACAGATACGCAGTATTTT.

This clone was seen only a few times. This chain uses TRBV30 with TRBJ2-5, with 9 bases fitting TRBD2. The CDR3 is 17 amino acids. Germline V gene data show CDR1 as GTSNPN and CDR2 as SVGIG (reference sequence). Trimming cost V 4 bases and J 6 bases; bases outside gene matches: 18. CDR3 amino acids: CAWTSYRAGGARKTQYF. In DNA form, the CDR3 reads TGTGCCTGGACATCATACAGGGCGGGAGGGGCTCGAAAGACCCAGTACTTC.

The V gene is TRBV5-1, the J gene TRBJ2-7, with 7 bases identical to TRBD2. The CDR3 extends over 14 amino acids. Germline-derived CDR1 and CDR2 are SGHRS and YFSETQ. V gave up 9 bases and J gave up 1 base; unmatched junction bases: 10. This chain's CDR3 is CATKRDLTSYEQYF. Here the CDR3 DNA reads TGCGCCACCAAGCGGGACTTAACATCCTACGAGCAGTACTTC. The whole variable domain, filled in from reference TRBV5-1 and TRBJ2-7, reads KAGVTQTPRYLIKTRGQQVTLSCSPISGHRSVSWYQQTPGQGLQFLFEYFSETQRNKGNFPGRFSGRQFSNSRSEMNVSTLELGDSALYLCATKRDLTSYEQYFGPGTRLTVT.

The chain combines TRBV6-4 with TRBJ1-2, with 7 bases identical to TRBD1. The CDR3 is made up of 15 amino acids. V shed 0 bases, J shed 4 bases, and the junction held 5 bases outside the gene matches. CDR1 MRHNA and CDR2 SNTAGT come from the germline V gene. CDR3 in amino acids: CASSDSATGTYGYTF. The CDR3 DNA follows: TGTGCCAGCAGTGACTCGGCGACAGGGACCTATGGCTACACCTTC.

The chain uses TRBV5-1 and TRBJ2-3, with D possibly being TRBD1 (6 bases). Trimming pared 0 bases from V and 1 base from J, leaving 12 bases between. Germline assignment: CDR1 SGHRS and CDR2 YFSETQ. The CDR3 length is 16 residues. The DNA of the CDR3 is TGCGCCAGCAGCTTGGCCGTGGGGGCCCGCACAGATACGCAGTATTTT. Its translation: CASSLAVGARTDTQYF.

In this sample, this clone turned up once. The chain has TRBV5-1 and TRBJ2-3; a weak D match, TRBD1 (5 bases). This CDR3 region has 15 residues. V lost 5 bases and J lost 0, with 13 bases in between. Germline values: CDR1 SGHRS, CDR2 YFSETQ. Written as DNA, the CDR3 is TGCGCCAGCAGGGGGCAGATCCAAAGCACAGATACGCAGTATTTT. Its protein is CASRGQIQSTDTQYF.

The sample holds a few counts of this clone. The chain is built from TRBV28 and TRBJ2-7, with TRBD1 identical over 12 bases. This CDR3 is built from 15 residues. Trimming removed 5 bases from V and 7 bases from J; junction bases left unmatched: 9. Germline CDR1 reads MDHEN; CDR2 reads SYDVKM. This CDR3 reads CASSGPGQGAREQYF. In DNA form, the CDR3 reads TGTGCCAGCAGTGGACCGGGACAGGGGGCGCGTGAGCAGTACTTC.

This chain links TRBV2 with TRBJ2-5; the match to TRBD1 covers 9 bases. The CDR3 totals 15 residues. Trimming removed 4 bases from V and 1 base from J; junction bases left unmatched: 4. CDR1 and CDR2 from the germline V gene are SNHLY and FYNNEI. The CDR3 nucleotides are TGTGCCAGCAGTGCAAACAGGGGGCCCCAAGAGACCCAGTACTTC. This codes for CASSANRGPQETQYF.

The chain has TRBV5-1 and TRBJ2-1; 9 nucleotides line up with TRBD1. Unmatched junction bases numbered 7, after V lost 2 bases and J lost 7 bases. CDR1 SGHRS and CDR2 YFSETQ come from the germline V gene. The CDR3 is 15 amino acids. The CDR3 protein is CASSFPGQGWNEQFF. The CDR3 DNA reads as TGCGCCAGCAGCTTCCCCGGACAGGGGTGGAATGAGCAGTTCTTC.

V is TRBV11-1 and J is TRBJ2-1; 7 positions agree with TRBD2. V shed 7 bases and J 4 bases; nucleotides not matched to a gene: 1. The CDR3 is 12 residues long. Germline assignment: CDR1 SGHAT and CDR2 FQDESV (reference sequence). CDR3 loop: CASTGGYNEQFF. CDR3 DNA sequence: TGTGCCAGCACGGGGGGTTACAATGAGCAGTTCTTC.

This clone appeared a single time. The rearrangement uses TRBV7-6 and TRBJ2-1; TRBD1 agrees at 9 bases. In germline, CDR1 is SGHVS, CDR2 FNYEAQ. Losses at the gene ends were 5 bases for V and 3 bases for J; bases not matched to a gene: 8. This CDR3 is 16 amino acids long. CDR3 bases: TGTGCCAGCAGCCCTCACCGGGACAGGGTCTACAATGAGCAGTTCTTC. It encodes CASSPHRDRVYNEQFF.

With regard to this clone: A read error is likely, as this CDR3 ends without the conserved phenylalanine or tryptophan. This chain links TRBV2 with TRBJ2-7, with 13 bases aligning to TRBD2. Looked up from germline, CDR1 is SNHLY and CDR2 is FYNNEI. The CDR3 runs to 18 residues. J lost 4 bases, V lost 5 bases, and 14 bases had no gene match. CDR3 bases: TGTGCCAGCAGTCACTCCGGACTAGCGGGAGATAAGTTGTACGAGCAGTACTTA. Translated, it gives CASSHSGLAGDKLYEQYL.

The DNA of the CDR3 is TGCGCCAGCAGCCCCTGGGCAGGGGGCGCAGGTGAGCAGTTCTTC. This sequence encodes CASSPWAGGAGEQFF. The chain employs TRBV5-1 and TRBJ2-1; 8 nucleotides align to TRBD1. Germline loops: CDR1 SGHRS, CDR2 YFSETQ. The CDR3 contains 15 residues. V was pared by 4 bases and J by 9 bases, with 12 bases of the junction left unmatched.

The chain recombines TRBV5-1 with TRBJ1-2; 11 bases align to TRBD1. V dropped 3 bases and J dropped 7; count of bases not matched to a gene: 14. The CDR3 covers 17 residues. CDR1 and CDR2 from the germline V gene are SGHRS and YFSETQ. The CDR3 DNA sequence: TGCGCCAGCAGCTCCAACCCTGGTGGGGACAGGGGGTCTGGCTACACCTTC. It translates to CASSSNPGGDRGSGYTF.

The chain links TRBV30 to TRBJ1-1; D gene uncertain. The germline V and J ends were trimmed by 2 bases and 0 bases, with 4 bases remaining between them. CDR1 is GTSNPN and CDR2 is SVGIG in the germline V gene (reference sequence). The length of the CDR3 is 12 residues. DNA for the CDR3: TGTGCCTGGAGTAGCATGAACACTGAAGCTTTCTTT. This sequence encodes CAWSSMNTEAFF.

This chain links TRBV6-6 with TRBJ2-1; D perhaps matches TRBD1 (6 bases). CDR3 length equals 15 residues. Germline V CDR1 and CDR2: MNHNY, SVGAGI (reference sequence). The V end was cut by 2 bases, the J end by 5 bases, with 13 bases between. For the CDR3, the DNA is TGTGCCAGCAGTTACACGCAGGGGAACGACAATGAGCAGTTCTTC. This translates into CASSYTQGNDNEQFF.

The CDR3 DNA reads as TGTGCCAGCAGTGAACAGGGGTACACTGAAGCTTTCTTT. Its protein is CASSEQGYTEAFF. The chain links TRBV6-1 to TRBJ1-1, with D tentatively TRBD1 (6 bases). CDR3 length equals 13 residues. V was pared by 2 bases and J by 3 bases, with 7 bases between. Germline V gene lookup returns CDR1 MNHNS and CDR2 SASEGT.

The V gene is TRBV30, the J gene TRBJ1-5; TRBD1 matches at 8 bases. Per the germline V gene, CDR1 is GTSNPN and CDR2 is SVGIG (reference sequence). The length of the CDR3 is 18 residues. V lost 3 bases and J lost 0; bases outside the gene matches: 13. Here the CDR3 reads CAWSPRDRSYYSNQPQHF. CDR3 nucleotide sequence: TGTGCCTGGAGCCCAAGGGACAGGAGTTATTATAGCAATCAGCCCCAGCATTTT.

This chain joins TRBV18 and TRBJ1-1; D may be TRBD1 (5 bases). CDR1 KGHSH and CDR2 LQKENI come from the germline V gene. The CDR3 spans 15 residues. Between the trimmed V and J ends, which lost 6 bases and 6 bases, there was a span of 20 bases. CDR3 amino acids: CASSSNGGHGAEAFF. CDR3 nucleotide sequence: TGTGCCAGCTCCTCTAACGGGGGTCATGGGGCTGAAGCTTTCTTT. The complete variable domain, with remaining parts taken from reference TRBV18 and TRBJ1-1, reads NAGVMQNPRHLVRRRGQEARLRCSPMKGHSHVYWYRQLPEEGLKFMVYLQKENIIDESGMPKERFSAEFPKEGPSILRIQQVVRGDSAAYFCASSSNGGHGAEAFFGQGTRLTVV.

This rearrangement joins TRBV5-1 to TRBJ2-1; TRBD2 might be the D (6 bases). The CDR3 consists of 16 residues. V was trimmed by 0 bases and J by 1 base, leaving 11 bases between them. Germline CDR1 SGHRS, CDR2 YFSETQ. The CDR3 DNA sequence: TGCGCCAGCAGCTTGGTTAGCGGTCTTTCCTACAATGAGCAGTTCTTC. Its translation is CASSLVSGLSYNEQFF. Full variable domain (missing parts from reference TRBV5-1 and TRBJ2-1): KAGVTQTPRYLIKTRGQQVTLSCSPISGHRSVSWYQQTPGQGLQFLFEYFSETQRNKGNFPGRFSGRQFSNSRSEMNVSTLELGDSALYLCASSLVSGLSYNEQFFGPGTRLTVL.

The CDR3 sequence: CAWEQKSSGNTIYF. CDR3 in DNA: TGTGCCTGGGAACAGAAAAGCTCTGGAAACACCATATATTTT. V gene TRBV30 combines with J gene TRBJ1-3; D is undetermined. In germline, CDR1 is GTSNPN, CDR2 SVGIG (reference sequence). The CDR3 sequence is 14 residues long. The ends were cut back, 5 bases at V and 0 bases at J, with 11 bases in the middle. Full variable domain (outside the CDR3, taken from reference TRBV30 and TRBJ1-3): SQTIHQWPATLVQPVGSPLSLECTVEGTSNPNLYWYRQAAGRGLQLLFYSVGIGQISSEVPQNLSASRPQDRQFILSSKKLLLSDSGFYLCAWEQKSSGNTIYFGEGSWLTVV.

This chain connects TRBV6-5 to TRBJ1-1; possibly TRBD1 for D (6 bases). Trimming shortened V by 7 bases and J by 5 bases, and 17 bases separated the two germline ends. CDR3 length: 14 residues. Germline V gene data show CDR1 as MNHEY and CDR2 as SVGAGI. This CDR3 reads CASNGQSSRTEAFF. The CDR3 DNA reads TGTGCCAGCAACGGACAGTCGTCGAGGACTGAAGCTTTCTTT.

A few counts support this clone. The chain joins TRBV11-2 to TRBJ1-1, with no clear D. The V end lost 5 bases, the J end lost 8 bases, and 9 bases lay between the germline ends. Germline V gene lookup returns CDR1 SGHAT and CDR2 FQNNGV. The CDR3 loop spans 11 amino acids. CDR3 in DNA: TGTGCCAGCAGCCCTCGGGAAGAAGCTTTCTTT. This translates into CASSPREEAFF.